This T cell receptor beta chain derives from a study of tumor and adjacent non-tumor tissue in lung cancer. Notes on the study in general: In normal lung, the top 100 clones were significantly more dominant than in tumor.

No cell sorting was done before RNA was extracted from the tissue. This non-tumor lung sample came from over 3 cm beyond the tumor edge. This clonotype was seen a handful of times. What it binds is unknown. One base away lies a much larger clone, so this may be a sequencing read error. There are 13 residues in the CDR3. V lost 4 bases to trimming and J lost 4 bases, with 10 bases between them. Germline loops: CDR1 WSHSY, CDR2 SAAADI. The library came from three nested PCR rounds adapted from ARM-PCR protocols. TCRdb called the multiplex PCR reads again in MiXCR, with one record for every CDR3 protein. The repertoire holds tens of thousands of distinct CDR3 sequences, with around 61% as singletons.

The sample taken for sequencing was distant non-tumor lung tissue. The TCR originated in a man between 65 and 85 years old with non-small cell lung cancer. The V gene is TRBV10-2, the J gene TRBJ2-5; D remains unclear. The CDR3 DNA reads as TGCGCCAGCAGTGTTGGGCCGGGAGAGACCCAGTACTTC. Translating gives CASSVGPGETQYF.